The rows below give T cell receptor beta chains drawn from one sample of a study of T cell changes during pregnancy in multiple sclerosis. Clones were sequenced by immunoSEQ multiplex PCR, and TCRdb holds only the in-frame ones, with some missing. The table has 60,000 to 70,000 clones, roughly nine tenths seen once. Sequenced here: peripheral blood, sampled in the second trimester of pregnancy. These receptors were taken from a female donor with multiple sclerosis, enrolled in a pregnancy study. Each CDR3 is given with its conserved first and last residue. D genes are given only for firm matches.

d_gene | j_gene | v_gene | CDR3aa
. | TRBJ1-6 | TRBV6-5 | CASSLGQLNSPLHF
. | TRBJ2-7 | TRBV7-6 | CASSPLAESYEQYF
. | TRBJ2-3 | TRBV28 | CASTVTDTQYF
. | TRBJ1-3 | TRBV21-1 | CASSKEDGNAGNTIYF
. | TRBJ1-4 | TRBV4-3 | CASSQDGDRLWEKLFF
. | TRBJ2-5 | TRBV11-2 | CASSLPSDGGETQYF
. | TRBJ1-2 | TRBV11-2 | CASSTLTGINYGYTF
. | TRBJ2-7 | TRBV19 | CASSIGGIQYF
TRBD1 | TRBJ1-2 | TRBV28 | CASAKGQGDGYTF
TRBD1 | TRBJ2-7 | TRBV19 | CASSMGQSYEQYF
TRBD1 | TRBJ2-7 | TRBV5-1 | CASAGTGAYEQYF
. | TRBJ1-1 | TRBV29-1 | CSVDRDTPWDTEAFF
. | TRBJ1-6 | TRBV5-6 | CASSRTLIQGGSPLHF
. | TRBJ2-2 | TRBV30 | CAWSTGSGELFF
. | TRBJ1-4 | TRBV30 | CAWTLGVATNEKLFF
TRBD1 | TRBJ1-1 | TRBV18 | CASSPLSGTGGTEAFF
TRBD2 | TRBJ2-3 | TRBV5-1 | CASSLEAGTSGTQYF
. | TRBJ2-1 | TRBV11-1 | CASSLARLVPEQFF
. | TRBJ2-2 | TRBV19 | CASSIGQNTGELFF
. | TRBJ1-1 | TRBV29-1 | CSAAGRATEAFF
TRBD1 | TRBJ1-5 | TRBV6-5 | CASSRGDRDQPQHF
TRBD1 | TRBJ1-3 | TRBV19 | CASSLSPKSGGRTGNTIYF
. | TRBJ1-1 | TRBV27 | CASSFSAGGDTEAFF
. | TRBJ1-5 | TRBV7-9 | CASSLPGGNQPQHF
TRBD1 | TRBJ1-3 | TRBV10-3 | CAITSGTDAGNTIYF
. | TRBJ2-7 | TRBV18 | CASSPPQGMSYEQYF
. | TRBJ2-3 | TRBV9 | CASSAGAAQYF
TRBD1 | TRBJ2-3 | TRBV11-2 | CASSREFGTGGKDTQYF
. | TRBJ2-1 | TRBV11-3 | CASSLGYRSYNEQFF
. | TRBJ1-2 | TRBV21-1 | CARLTEAAGYTF
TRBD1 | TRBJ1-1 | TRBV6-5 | CASTLTGMNTEAFF